The following is a T cell receptor beta chain sequence with its context. Its specificity is unknown. This specimen comes from a study of shared clonotypes between healthy human individuals. Study-level information: Samples came from a couple of female and a few male donors aged 18 to 49. Findings of the study overall: It was the few donors that limited the genetic and exposure-history diversity represented.

This table comes from immunoSEQ multiplex PCR, and its TCRdb copy is limited to in-frame clones, with some not included. The data contain around 2.1 million clones, roughly 91% of them singletons. V was cut by 7 bases and J by 0 bases, with 12 bases left in between. The CDR3 totals 14 residues. Germline-derived CDR1 and CDR2 are MDHEN and SYDVKM. The naive CD8 fraction comprised CD45RO-negative cells positively selected for CCR7 and excluded terminally differentiated effector memory CD45RA+ cells. The specimen sequenced was naive CD8+ T cells from PBMCs. The origin of this receptor is a man younger than 30 in good health. Some clones in this sample may be carry-over from other donors' samples. The V call is TRBV28, the J call TRBJ2-5; unclear D gene. Written as DNA, the CDR3 is TGTGCCAGCACCCCCCCAGGCTACCAAGAGACCCAGTACTTC. Translated: CASTPPGYQETQYF. The whole variable domain, remainder taken from reference TRBV28 and TRBJ2-5, is DVKVTQSSRYLVKRTGEKVFLECVQDMDHENMFWYRQDPGLGLRLIYFSYDVKMKEKGDIPEGYSVSREKKERFSLILESASTNQTSMYLCASTPPGYQETQYFGPGTRLLVL.